This TCR beta chain was observed in a study of T and B cells in COVID-19 patients (TCRdb year 2020). For context, the study as a whole: Using TRB and IGH repertoire sequencing of peripheral blood, the study characterized adaptive immunity in COVID-19 patients who had active infection or had recovered. Critical illness requiring mechanical ventilation or ECMO was present in three fifths of the roughly 20 patients in the active-infection cohort. A recovered cohort comprised 19 patients contributing under 25 samples, mostly after mild to moderate COVID-19 managed as outpatients. Comorbidities linked to unfavorable COVID-19 outcome were present in 18 of 20 patients in the active-infection cohort. Because samples were available both during active disease and after recovery, a couple of patients were counted in both the recovered and the active cohorts. An age-matched reference group of roughly 38 healthy donors negative for COVID-19 antibodies served as the comparison for repertoire analyses. Median age was about 32 years in the recovered cohort versus about 70 years in the active-infection cohort. Up to 9 follow-up blood samples were collected per patient, with some samples spanning different disease stages in the same individual. The repository of TCR and BCR sequences included around 71 time points from over 35 patients, and more than 7.5 million TCR sequences were analysed. Overall results and qualifications from the work: Blood samples obtained from mildly ill patients during symptoms, as well as early samples obtained from severe cases, were available only in scarce numbers. The cohort was considered too small for HLA contributions to COVID-19 susceptibility or severity to be assessed. The recovered cohort had roughly 2,300 exclusive TCR clusters, including under 40 low-pGen clusters. The reported TCR clusters were said to need prospective validation before any clinical use. Patients with COVID-19 were reported to show strongly skewed TRBV/TRBJ gene usage. During active COVID-19 the TRB repertoires were highly clonal, but at recovery diversity and richness rose above the levels seen in healthy donors. Specific T cell subsets (CD4+/Treg/CD8+) and sorted SARS-CoV-2-responsive or tetramer+ T cells had not yet been sequenced, and the corresponding sequencing experiments were ongoing.

The germline ends are 20 bases apart after V is trimmed by 6 bases and J by 1 base. CDR1 and CDR2 are drawn from the germline V gene (reference sequence): LNHDA, SQIVND. There are 17 amino acids in the CDR3, from cysteine to phenylalanine inclusive. The only DNA kept is the CDR3, 51 bases in frame from the first base. Sequencer: Illumina MiSeq. Multiplex PCR with BIOMED2 TRB-A/B primer pools was used to amplify TRB rearrangements. Two consecutive PCRs added Illumina-compatible adapters and 7-nucleotide sample barcodes to the amplicons. All library PCRs used Phusion HS II polymerase. The amplicons were purified from gel with the NucleoSpin Gel and PCR Clean-up kit, measured on Qubit, and then pooled at roughly 4 nM. Before Illumina next-generation sequencing, the quality of the amplicon pool was assessed on an Agilent 2100 Bioanalyzer. In the source study's methods: Annotation of TRB rearrangements was done in MiXCR 3.0.8 with the default MiXCR reference library. Non-productive reads and sequences with fewer than 2 reads were removed, and each unique CDR3 nucleotide sequence was counted as one clone. Clonality, diversity, richness and V-J gene usage were calculated in R 3.5.1. TCR clustering by CDR3 similarity used GLIPH2, with generation probabilities calculated by OLGA. GLIPH2 clusters were kept only when the clusters contained at least four unique TCR clonotypes present in at least three individuals. TCRdb cleaned the public reads at Q25 with fastp, built clones with MiXCR and kept in-frame beta chains. Each entry merges the rows of one CDR3 protein and shows their most common DNA and genes. In this record, the V and J calls reflect TCRdb's handling and not the investigators' own analysis. Here the sample has approximately 13,000 distinct CDR3 sequences; 28% occur a single time. Approximately 7% of the sample belongs to the ten largest clones.

TRB repertoires were amplified from approximately 250-500 ng of genomic DNA extracted from blood. Within its sample, this clonotype is medium-sized (0.01 to 0.1%). There is no known antigen for this receptor. Qualities for individual bases were not recorded, and no much larger clone is one base off. This chain joins TRBV19 to TRBJ2-3; the D gene remains uncertain. Sequencing used blood. This TCR was recovered from a human donor who had recovered from COVID-19. Read as DNA, the sequence is TGTGCCAGTAGCCCTGGGAAGGGATTAATGGGCACAGATACGCAGTATTTT. Protein translation: CASSPGKGLMGTDTQYF.